This TCR beta chain was captured in a study of blood T cell repertoires in COVID-19. The wider study: The United States, Italy and Spain were the sources of the acute and convalescent COVID-19 samples. The analysed material was cDNA or gDNA that came from T cells, B-cell-depleted T cells, or PBMCs.

This CDR3 is 12 amino acids long. The germline V and J ends were trimmed by 3 bases and 9 bases, with 11 bases remaining between them. The germline gives CDR1 SGHTA, CDR2 FQGNSA. Per the authors' pipeline: Amplification of reference gene primers was used by the study to estimate nucleated cell counts. Produced via immunoSEQ multiplex PCR; TCRdb's table is partial and in-frame only. The V and J calls and clone size come from that table; D and trimming were worked out from the DNA. This table has about 90,000 clones, around 92% appearing once. Enrolled during active infection, Seattle patients were then followed longitudinally. This clone was seen only a few times.

The origin of this receptor is a man aged 45 to 65 with COVID-19, enrolled during active disease. The chain links TRBV7-2 to TRBJ1-1, with D maybe TRBD1 (6 bases). Material for sequencing was peripheral blood. For the CDR3, the DNA is TGTGCCAGCAGCTTTATAGGGACACAAGCTTTCTTT. Protein product: CASSFIGTQAFF.